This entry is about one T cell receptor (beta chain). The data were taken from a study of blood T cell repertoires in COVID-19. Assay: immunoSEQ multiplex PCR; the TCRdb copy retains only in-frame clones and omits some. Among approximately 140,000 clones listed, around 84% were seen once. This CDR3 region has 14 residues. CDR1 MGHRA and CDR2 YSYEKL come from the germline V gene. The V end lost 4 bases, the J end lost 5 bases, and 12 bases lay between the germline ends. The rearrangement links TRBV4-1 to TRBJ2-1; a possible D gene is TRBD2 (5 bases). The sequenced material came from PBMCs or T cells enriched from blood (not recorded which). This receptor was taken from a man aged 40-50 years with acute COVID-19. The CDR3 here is CASSPSASNNEQFF. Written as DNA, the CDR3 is TGCGCCAGCAGCCCCTCGGCTAGCAACAATGAGCAGTTCTTC.